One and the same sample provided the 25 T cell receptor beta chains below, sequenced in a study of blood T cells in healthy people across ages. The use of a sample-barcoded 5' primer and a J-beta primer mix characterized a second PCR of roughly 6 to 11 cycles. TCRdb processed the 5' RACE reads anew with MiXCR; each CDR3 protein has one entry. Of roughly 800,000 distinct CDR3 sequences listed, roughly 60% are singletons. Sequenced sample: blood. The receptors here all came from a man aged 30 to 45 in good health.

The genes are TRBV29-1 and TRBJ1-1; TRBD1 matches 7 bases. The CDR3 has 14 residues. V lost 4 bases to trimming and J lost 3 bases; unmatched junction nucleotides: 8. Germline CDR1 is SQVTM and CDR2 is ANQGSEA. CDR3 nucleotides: TGCAGCGTTGCGATAAGGCAGGGGGACACTGAAGCTTTCTTT. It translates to CSVAIRQGDTEAFF.

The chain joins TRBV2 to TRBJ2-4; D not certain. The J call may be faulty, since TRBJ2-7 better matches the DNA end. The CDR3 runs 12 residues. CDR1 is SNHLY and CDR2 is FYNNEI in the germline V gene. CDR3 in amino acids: CASADGAYEQYF. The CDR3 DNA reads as TGTGCCAGCGCAGACGGAGCCTACGAGCAGTACTTC.

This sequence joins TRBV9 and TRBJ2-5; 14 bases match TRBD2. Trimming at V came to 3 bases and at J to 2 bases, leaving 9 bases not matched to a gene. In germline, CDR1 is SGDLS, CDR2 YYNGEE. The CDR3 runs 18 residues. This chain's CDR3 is CASSGGLAGGSRQETQYF. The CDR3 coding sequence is TGTGCCAGCAGCGGAGGACTAGCGGGAGGTTCTCGGCAAGAGACCCAGTACTTC.

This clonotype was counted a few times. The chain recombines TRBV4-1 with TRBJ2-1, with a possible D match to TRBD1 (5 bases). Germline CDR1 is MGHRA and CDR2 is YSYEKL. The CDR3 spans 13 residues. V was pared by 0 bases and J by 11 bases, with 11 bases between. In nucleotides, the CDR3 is TGCGCCAGCAGCCAAGATAGGGGATATCAGCAGTTCTTC. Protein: CASSQDRGYQQFF.

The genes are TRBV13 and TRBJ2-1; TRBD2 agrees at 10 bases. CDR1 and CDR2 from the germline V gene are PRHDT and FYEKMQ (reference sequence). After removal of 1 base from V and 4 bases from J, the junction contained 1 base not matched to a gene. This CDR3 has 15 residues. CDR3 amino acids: CASSLVLAGYNEQFF. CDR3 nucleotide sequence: TGTGCCAGCAGCTTAGTACTAGCGGGATACAATGAGCAGTTCTTC.

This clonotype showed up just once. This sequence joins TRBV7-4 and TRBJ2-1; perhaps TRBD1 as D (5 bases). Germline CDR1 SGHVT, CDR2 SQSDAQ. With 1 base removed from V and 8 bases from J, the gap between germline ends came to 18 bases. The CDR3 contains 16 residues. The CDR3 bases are TGTGCCAGCAGCTTAGATGGCAGGTCCCCCAGGGATGAGCAGTTCTTC. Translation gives CASSLDGRSPRDEQFF.

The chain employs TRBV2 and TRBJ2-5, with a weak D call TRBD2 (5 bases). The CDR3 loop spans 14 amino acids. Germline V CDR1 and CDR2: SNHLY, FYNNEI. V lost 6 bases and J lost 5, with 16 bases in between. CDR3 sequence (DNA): TGTGCCAGCAGGGTGGAGCGGAGCTCGGAGACCCAGTACTTC. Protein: CASRVERSSETQYF.

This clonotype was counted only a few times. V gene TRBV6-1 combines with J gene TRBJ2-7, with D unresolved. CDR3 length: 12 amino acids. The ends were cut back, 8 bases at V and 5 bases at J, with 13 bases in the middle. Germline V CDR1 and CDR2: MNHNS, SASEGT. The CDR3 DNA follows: TGTGCCAGCCGAGAATCCGTGGACGAGCAGTACTTC. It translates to CASRESVDEQYF.

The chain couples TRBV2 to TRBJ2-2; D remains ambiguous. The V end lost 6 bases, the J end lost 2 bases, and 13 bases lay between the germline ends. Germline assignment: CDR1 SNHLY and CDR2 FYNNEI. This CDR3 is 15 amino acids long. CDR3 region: CASSSTPVNTGELFF. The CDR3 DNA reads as TGTGCCAGCAGCTCGACTCCCGTCAACACCGGGGAGCTGTTTTTT.

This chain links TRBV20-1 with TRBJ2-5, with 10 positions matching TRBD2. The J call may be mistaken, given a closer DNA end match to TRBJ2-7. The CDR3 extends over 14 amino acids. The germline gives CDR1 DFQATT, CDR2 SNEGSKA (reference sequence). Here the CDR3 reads CSATGTSEFYEQYF. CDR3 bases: TGCAGTGCTACGGGGACTAGCGAATTTTACGAGCAGTACTTC.

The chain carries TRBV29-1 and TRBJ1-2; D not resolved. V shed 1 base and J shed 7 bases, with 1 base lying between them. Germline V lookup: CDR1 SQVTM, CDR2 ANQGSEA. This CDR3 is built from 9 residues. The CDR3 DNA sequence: TGCAGCGTTGAAGCTGGCTACACCTTC. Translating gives CSVEAGYTF.

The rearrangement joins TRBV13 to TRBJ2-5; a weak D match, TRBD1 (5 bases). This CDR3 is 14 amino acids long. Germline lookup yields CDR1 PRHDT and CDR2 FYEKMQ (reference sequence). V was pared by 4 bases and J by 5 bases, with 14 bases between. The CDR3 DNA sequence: TGTGCCAGCAGCTACAGGACGGGCGAGGAGACCCAGTACTTC. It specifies CASSYRTGEETQYF.

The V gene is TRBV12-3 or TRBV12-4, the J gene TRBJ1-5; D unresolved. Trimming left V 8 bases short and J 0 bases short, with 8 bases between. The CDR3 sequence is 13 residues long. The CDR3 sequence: CASRPHSNQPQHF. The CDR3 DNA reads TGTGCCAGCCGGCCGCATAGCAATCAGCCCCAGCATTTT.

Written as DNA, the CDR3 is TGTGCCAGCAGTTTTAAGCGGGGCTACACCTTC. The encoded protein is CASSFKRGYTF. The chain employs TRBV12-3 or TRBV12-4 and TRBJ1-2; D remains unclear. V lost 3 bases and J lost 8, with 7 bases in between. This CDR3 comprises 11 residues.

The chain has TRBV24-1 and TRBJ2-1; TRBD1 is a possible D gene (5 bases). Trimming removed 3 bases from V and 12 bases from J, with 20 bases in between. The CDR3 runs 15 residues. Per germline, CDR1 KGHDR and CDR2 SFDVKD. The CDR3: CATSDPRQSPLAQFF. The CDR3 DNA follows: TGTGCCACCAGTGATCCTCGACAGTCCCCGTTGGCGCAGTTCTTC.

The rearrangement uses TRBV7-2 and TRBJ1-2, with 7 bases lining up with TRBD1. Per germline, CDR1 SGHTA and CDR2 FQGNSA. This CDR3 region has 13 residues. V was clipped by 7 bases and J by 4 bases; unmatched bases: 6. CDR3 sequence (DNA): TGTGCCAGCAACCTAGACAGGGTCTATGGCTACACCTTC. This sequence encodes CASNLDRVYGYTF. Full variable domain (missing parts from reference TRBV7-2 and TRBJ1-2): GAGVSQSPSNKVTEKGKDVELRCDPISGHTALYWYRQSLGQGLEFLIYFQGNSAPDKSGLPSDRFSAERTGGSVSTLTIQRTQQEDSAVYLCASNLDRVYGYTFGSGTRLTVV.

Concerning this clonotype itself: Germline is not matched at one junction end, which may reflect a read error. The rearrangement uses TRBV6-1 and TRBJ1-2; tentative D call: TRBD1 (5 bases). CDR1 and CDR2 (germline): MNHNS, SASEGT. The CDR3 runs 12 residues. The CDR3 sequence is CTSSGGNYGYTF. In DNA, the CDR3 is TGTACCAGCAGCGGGGGGAACTATGGCTACACCTTC.

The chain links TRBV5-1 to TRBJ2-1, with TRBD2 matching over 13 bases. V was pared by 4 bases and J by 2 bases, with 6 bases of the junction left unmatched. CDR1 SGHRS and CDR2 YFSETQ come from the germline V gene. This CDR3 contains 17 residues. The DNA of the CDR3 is TGCGCCAGCAGCGGGTTCGGACTAGCGGGGGCCTACAATGAGCAGTTCTTC. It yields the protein CASSGFGLAGAYNEQFF.

Written as DNA, the CDR3 is TGCGCCAGCAGCTTGGAGGTCTGGAACACTGAAGCTTTCTTT. Its translation: CASSLEVWNTEAFF. The chain is built from TRBV5-1 and TRBJ1-1; D gene ambiguous. Germline loops: CDR1 SGHRS, CDR2 YFSETQ. The CDR3 extends over 14 amino acids. Deletions cut 0 bases from V and 1 base from J, with 7 bases between.

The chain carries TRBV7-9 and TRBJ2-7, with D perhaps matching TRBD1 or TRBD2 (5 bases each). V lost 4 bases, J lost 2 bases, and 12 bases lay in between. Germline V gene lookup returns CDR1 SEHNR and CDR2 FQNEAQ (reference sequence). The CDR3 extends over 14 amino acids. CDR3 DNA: TGTGCCAGCAGCTACGGGGCCGTAGCCTACGAGCAGTACTTC. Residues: CASSYGAVAYEQYF. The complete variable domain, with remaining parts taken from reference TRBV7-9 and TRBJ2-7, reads DTGVSQNPRHKITKRGQNVTFRCDPISEHNRLYWYRQTLGQGPEFLTYFQNEAQLEKSRLLSDRFSAERPKGSFSTLEIQRTEQGDSAMYLCASSYGAVAYEQYFGPGTRLTVT.

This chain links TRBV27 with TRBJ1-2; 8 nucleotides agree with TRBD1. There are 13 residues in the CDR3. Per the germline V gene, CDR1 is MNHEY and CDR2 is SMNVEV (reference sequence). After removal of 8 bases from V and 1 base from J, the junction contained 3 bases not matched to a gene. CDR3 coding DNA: TGTGCCAGCCGGACAGGGCTTAACTATGGCTACACCTTC. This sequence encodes CASRTGLNYGYTF.

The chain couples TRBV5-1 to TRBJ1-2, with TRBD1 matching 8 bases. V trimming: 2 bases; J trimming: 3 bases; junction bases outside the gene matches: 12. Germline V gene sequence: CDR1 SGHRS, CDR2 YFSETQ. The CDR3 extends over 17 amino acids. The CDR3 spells CASSFKGPAGGYYGYTF. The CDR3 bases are TGCGCCAGCAGCTTCAAGGGCCCGGCAGGGGGCTACTATGGCTACACCTTC.

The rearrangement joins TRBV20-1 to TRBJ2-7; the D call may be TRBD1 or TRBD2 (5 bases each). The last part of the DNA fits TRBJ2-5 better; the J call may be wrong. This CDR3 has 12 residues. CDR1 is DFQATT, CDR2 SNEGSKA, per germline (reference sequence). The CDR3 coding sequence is TGCAGTGCTAGCCGGGACCCCGGGACCCAGTACTTC. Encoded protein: CSASRDPGTQYF.

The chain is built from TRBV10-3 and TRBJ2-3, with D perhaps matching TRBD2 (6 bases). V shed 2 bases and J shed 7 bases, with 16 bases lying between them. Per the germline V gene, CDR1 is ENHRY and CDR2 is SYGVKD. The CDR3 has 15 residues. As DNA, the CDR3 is TGTGCCATCAGTGAGCGGGGGACCATTCTCAATACGCAGTATTTT. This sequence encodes CAISERGTILNTQYF.

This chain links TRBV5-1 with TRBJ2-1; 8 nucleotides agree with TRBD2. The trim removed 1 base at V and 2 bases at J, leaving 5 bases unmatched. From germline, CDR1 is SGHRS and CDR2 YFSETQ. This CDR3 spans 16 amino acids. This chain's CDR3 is CASSLTNGGAYNEQFF. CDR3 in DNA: TGCGCCAGCAGCTTGACTAACGGGGGGGCCTACAATGAGCAGTTCTTC. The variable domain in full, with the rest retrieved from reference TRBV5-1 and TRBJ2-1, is KAGVTQTPRYLIKTRGQQVTLSCSPISGHRSVSWYQQTPGQGLQFLFEYFSETQRNKGNFPGRFSGRQFSNSRSEMNVSTLELGDSALYLCASSLTNGGAYNEQFFGPGTRLTVL.